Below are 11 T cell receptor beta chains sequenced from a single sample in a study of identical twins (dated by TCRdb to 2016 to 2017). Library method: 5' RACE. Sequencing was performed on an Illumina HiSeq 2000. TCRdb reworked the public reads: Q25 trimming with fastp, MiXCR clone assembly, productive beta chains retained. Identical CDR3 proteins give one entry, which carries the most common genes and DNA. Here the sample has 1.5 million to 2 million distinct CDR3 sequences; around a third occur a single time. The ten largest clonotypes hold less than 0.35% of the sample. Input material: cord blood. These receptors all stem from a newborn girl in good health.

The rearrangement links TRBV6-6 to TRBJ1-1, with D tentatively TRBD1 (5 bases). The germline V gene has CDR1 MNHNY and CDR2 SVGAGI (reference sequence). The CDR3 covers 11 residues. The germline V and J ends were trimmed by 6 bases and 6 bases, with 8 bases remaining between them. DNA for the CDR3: TGTGCCAGCAGACTACAGGCTGAAGCTTTCTTT. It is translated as CASRLQAEAFF.

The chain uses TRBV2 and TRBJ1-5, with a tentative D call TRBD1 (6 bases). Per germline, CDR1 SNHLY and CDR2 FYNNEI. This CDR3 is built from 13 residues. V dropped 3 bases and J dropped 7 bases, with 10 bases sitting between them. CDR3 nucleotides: TGTGCCAGCAGTGAGGAGGGGGTGCAGCCCCAGCATTTT. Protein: CASSEEGVQPQHF. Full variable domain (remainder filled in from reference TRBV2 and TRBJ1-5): EPEVTQTPSHQVTQMGQEVILRCVPISNHLYFYWYRQILGQKVEFLVSFYNNEISEKSEIFDDQFSVERPDGSNFTLKIRSTKLEDSAMYFCASSEEGVQPQHFGDGTRLSIL.

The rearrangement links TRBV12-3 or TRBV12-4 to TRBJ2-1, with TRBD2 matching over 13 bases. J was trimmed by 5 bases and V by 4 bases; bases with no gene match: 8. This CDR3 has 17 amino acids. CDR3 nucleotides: TGTGCCAGCAGTTCAGCCTGGACTAGCGGGAGCAACAATGAGCAGTTCTTC. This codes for CASSSAWTSGSNNEQFF.

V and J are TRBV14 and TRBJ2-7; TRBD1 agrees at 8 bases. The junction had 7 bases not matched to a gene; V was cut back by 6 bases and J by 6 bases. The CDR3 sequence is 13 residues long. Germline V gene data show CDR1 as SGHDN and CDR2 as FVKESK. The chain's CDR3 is CASRATGVGEQYF. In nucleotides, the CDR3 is TGTGCCAGCAGGGCGACAGGGGTTGGCGAGCAGTACTTC.

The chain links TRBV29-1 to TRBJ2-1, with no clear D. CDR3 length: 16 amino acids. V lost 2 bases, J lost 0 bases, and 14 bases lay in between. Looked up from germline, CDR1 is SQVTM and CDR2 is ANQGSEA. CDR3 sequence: CSVEPVRVSSYNEQFF. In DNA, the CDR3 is TGCAGCGTTGAACCGGTAAGGGTCAGCTCCTACAATGAGCAGTTCTTC.

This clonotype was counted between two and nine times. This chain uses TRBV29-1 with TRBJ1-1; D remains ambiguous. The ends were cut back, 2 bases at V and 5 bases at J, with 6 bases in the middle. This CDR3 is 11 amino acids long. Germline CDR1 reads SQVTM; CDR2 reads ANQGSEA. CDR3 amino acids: CSVEPGTEAFF. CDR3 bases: TGCAGCGTTGAACCAGGAACTGAAGCTTTCTTT.

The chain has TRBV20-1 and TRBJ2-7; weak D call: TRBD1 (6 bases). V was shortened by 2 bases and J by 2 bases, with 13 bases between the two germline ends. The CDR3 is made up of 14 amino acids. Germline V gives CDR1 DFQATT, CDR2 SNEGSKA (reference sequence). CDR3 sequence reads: CSARTLRDTYEQYF. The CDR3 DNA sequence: TGCAGTGCTAGAACACTCCGGGACACCTACGAGCAGTACTTC.

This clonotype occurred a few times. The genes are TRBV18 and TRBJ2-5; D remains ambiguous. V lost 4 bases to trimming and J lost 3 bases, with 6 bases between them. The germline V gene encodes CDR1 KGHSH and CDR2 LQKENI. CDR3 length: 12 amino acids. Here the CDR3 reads CASSREEETQYF. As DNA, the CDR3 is TGTGCCAGCTCACGTGAAGAAGAGACCCAGTACTTC.

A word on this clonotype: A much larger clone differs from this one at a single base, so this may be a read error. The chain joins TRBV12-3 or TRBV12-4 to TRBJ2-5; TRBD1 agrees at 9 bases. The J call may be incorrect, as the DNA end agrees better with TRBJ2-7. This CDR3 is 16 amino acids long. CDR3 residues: CASSRFPGTGNCEQYF. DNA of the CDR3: TGTGCCAGCAGTAGATTTCCCGGGACAGGGAATTGCGAGCAGTACTTC.

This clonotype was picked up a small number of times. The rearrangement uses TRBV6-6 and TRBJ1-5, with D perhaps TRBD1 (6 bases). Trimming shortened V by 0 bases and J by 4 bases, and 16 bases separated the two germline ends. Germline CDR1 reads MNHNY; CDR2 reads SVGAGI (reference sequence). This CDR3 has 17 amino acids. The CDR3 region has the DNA TGTGCCAGCAGTTACTCGGAACAGGGTGCCCTTAATCAGCCCCAGCATTTT. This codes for CASSYSEQGALNQPQHF.

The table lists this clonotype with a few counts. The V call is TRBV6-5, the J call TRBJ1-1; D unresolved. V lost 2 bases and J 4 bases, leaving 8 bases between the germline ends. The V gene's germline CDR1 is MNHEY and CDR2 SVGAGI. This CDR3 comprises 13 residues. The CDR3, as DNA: TGTGCCAGCAGTTACCTTTGGGGCACTGAAGCTTTCTTT. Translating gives CASSYLWGTEAFF.